This entry lists 19 T cell receptor beta chains sequenced from one sample in a study of blood T cell repertoires in COVID-19. Produced via immunoSEQ multiplex PCR; TCRdb's table is partial and in-frame only. The sample has fewer than 350,000 clones, around 88% seen once; the top ten hold roughly 6.2%. The specimen sequenced was PBMCs or T cells enriched from blood (not recorded which). The receptors stem from a woman aged 40 to 49 who had recovered from COVID-19.

The V gene is TRBV12-5, the J gene TRBJ1-1; D unclear. V was cut by 7 bases and J by 4 bases, with 7 bases left in between. The CDR3 covers 11 residues. Germline assignment: CDR1 LGHNT and CDR2 FRNRAP. CDR3 sequence: CASDGGTEAFF. CDR3 bases: TGTGCTAGTGACGGAGGCACTGAAGCTTTCTTT. Complete variable domain (other parts from reference TRBV12-5 and TRBJ1-1): DARVTQTPRHKVTEMGQEVTMRCQPILGHNTVFWYRQTMMQGLELLAYFRNRAPLDDSGMPKDRFSAEMPDATLATLKIQPSEPRDSAVYFCASDGGTEAFFGQGTRLTVV.

The chain uses TRBV5-5 and TRBJ2-1; 11 nucleotides agree with TRBD2. CDR1 SGHKS and CDR2 YYEKEE come from the germline V gene (reference sequence). With V trimmed by 1 base and J by 0 bases, 12 bases remained unmatched. The CDR3 consists of 20 residues. CDR3 nucleotides: TGTGCCAGCAGCTTGTCGGGTCTTAGCGGGAGGGCCTACTCCTACAATGAGCAGTTCTTC. Translated: CASSLSGLSGRAYSYNEQFF.

This clone was seen a few times. The chain carries TRBV5-6 and TRBJ1-4, with D possibly TRBD1 on 5 matching bases. The CDR3 has 19 residues. Germline-derived CDR1 and CDR2 are SGHDT and YYEEEE. V lost 4 bases to trimming and J lost 0 bases, with 22 bases between them. Written as DNA, the CDR3 is TGTGCCAGCAGCCCCTCCTCGGATAGCGGGGGTGCAACTAATGAAAAACTGTTTTTT. Protein sequence: CASSPSSDSGGATNEKLFF.

This chain uses TRBV19 with TRBJ2-2; 9 bases map to TRBD2. Germline CDR1 LNHDA, CDR2 SQIVND (reference sequence). This CDR3 comprises 22 residues. The V segment lost 4 bases and the J segment 1 base; nucleotides outside the gene matches: 22. In DNA form, the CDR3 reads TGTGCCAGTAGTAGGTGGACGGGGGACGGCCTAGCGGGAACTCTGAACACCGGGGAGCTGTTTTTT. It codes for CASSRWTGDGLAGTLNTGELFF. The complete variable domain, with remaining parts taken from reference TRBV19 and TRBJ2-2, reads DGGITQSPKYLFRKEGQNVTLSCEQNLNHDAMYWYRQDPGQGLRLIYYSQIVNDFQKGDIAEGYSVSREKKESFPLTVTSAQKNPTAFYLCASSRWTGDGLAGTLNTGELFFGEGSRLTVL.

The rearrangement joins TRBV7-2 to TRBJ2-5, with D possibly matching TRBD2 (7 bases). The CDR3 extends over 16 amino acids. Germline CDR1 and CDR2: SGHTA and FQGNSA. Trimming stripped 4 bases from V and 2 bases from J, with 17 bases between. Here the CDR3 DNA reads TGTGCCAGCAGCTACTGGCAGGGGACTACACAAGAGACCCAGTACTTC. It encodes CASSYWQGTTQETQYF. Filled out from reference TRBV7-2 and TRBJ2-5, the complete variable domain reads GAGVSQSPSNKVTEKGKDVELRCDPISGHTALYWYRQSLGQGLEFLIYFQGNSAPDKSGLPSDRFSAERTGGSVSTLTIQRTQQEDSAVYLCASSYWQGTTQETQYFGPGTRLLVL.

In the case of this clone: The same CDR3 is also encoded by other DNA sequences in this sample. The chain recombines TRBV20-1 with TRBJ2-7; 8 bases fit TRBD2. V trimming: 3 bases; J trimming: 0 bases; junction bases outside the gene matches: 4. The CDR3 spans 14 residues. Germline CDR1 and CDR2: DFQATT and SNEGSKA (reference sequence). CDR3 DNA sequence: TGCAGTGCTAGTAGCGGGACAAGCTCCTACGAGCAGTACTTC. Translation: CSASSGTSSYEQYF.

This chain joins TRBV4-3 and TRBJ1-4; a weak D match, TRBD1 (6 bases). Germline V lookup: CDR1 LGHNA, CDR2 YSLEER. The length of the CDR3 is 20 residues. V was pared by 3 bases and J by 5 bases, with 28 bases between. This CDR3 reads CASSQGGVTGQIKTNEKLFF. CDR3 in DNA: TGCGCCAGCAGCCAGGGGGGGGTTACCGGACAGATAAAGACAAATGAAAAACTGTTTTTT.

This chain links TRBV7-2 with TRBJ2-3; D is unresolved. Trimming stripped 8 bases from V and 7 bases from J, with 13 bases between. Germline V gene sequence: CDR1 SGHTA, CDR2 FQGNSA. The CDR3 length is 12 residues. The CDR3 here is CASAPGSYTQYF. CDR3 nucleotide sequence: TGTGCCAGCGCCCCCGGGTCTTATACGCAGTATTTT.

V and J are TRBV5-1 and TRBJ1-2; possibly TRBD1 for D (5 bases). Trimming left V 3 bases short and J 5 bases short, with 11 bases between. The CDR3 totals 13 residues. CDR1 SGHRS and CDR2 YFSETQ come from the germline V gene. The CDR3 coding sequence is TGCGCCAGCAGCTCTCCCCCAGGGTATGGCTACACCTTC. Its translation is CASSSPPGYGYTF. Together with reference TRBV5-1 and TRBJ1-2, the CDR3 gives the full variable domain: KAGVTQTPRYLIKTRGQQVTLSCSPISGHRSVSWYQQTPGQGLQFLFEYFSETQRNKGNFPGRFSGRQFSNSRSEMNVSTLELGDSALYLCASSSPPGYGYTFGSGTRLTVV.

The chain couples TRBV24-1 to TRBJ2-3; 8 bases align to TRBD1. V shed 3 bases, J shed 3 bases, and the junction held 1 base outside the gene matches. Germline-derived CDR1 and CDR2 are KGHDR and SFDVKD. This CDR3 comprises 14 residues. CDR3 sequence reads: CATSDHRGTDTQYF. The CDR3 bases are TGTGCCACCAGTGATCACAGGGGGACAGATACGCAGTATTTT.

The J gene is TRBJ1-6, the V gene TRBV5-1; tentatively, D is TRBD1 (5 bases). The CDR3 extends over 14 amino acids. Germline values: CDR1 SGHRS, CDR2 YFSETQ. Trimming stripped 1 base from V and 9 bases from J, with 11 bases between. CDR3 amino acids: CASSLNQGFSPLHF. In DNA form, the CDR3 reads TGCGCCAGCAGCTTGAATCAGGGCTTTTCACCCCTCCACTTT.

This chain links TRBV5-1 with TRBJ2-3, with D possibly being TRBD2 (5 bases). The CDR3 has 14 amino acids. Trimming shortened V by 4 bases and J by 2 bases, and 11 bases separated the two germline ends. Germline CDR1 reads SGHRS; CDR2 reads YFSETQ. The CDR3 here is CASSPGVNTDTQYF. The CDR3 nucleotides read TGCGCCAGCAGCCCCGGGGTGAACACAGATACGCAGTATTTT.

Note on this clone: The sample has other DNA sequences that encode this CDR3 too. This chain links TRBV5-1 with TRBJ2-5, with TRBD2 matching over 7 bases. The germline V gene has CDR1 SGHRS and CDR2 YFSETQ. V lost 0 bases, J lost 3 bases, and 2 bases stayed unmatched. The CDR3 runs to 14 residues. The CDR3 loop is CASSLELAEETQYF. DNA for the CDR3: TGCGCCAGCAGCTTGGAGCTAGCGGAAGAGACCCAGTACTTC.

This chain connects TRBV14 to TRBJ2-5; the match to TRBD1 covers 7 bases. Trimming removed 5 bases from V and 4 bases from J; junction bases left unmatched: 4. The CDR3 runs 13 residues. Germline CDR1 and CDR2: SGHDN and FVKESK. CDR3 DNA sequence: TGTGCCAGCAGCGCAGGGACAGCAGAGACCCAGTACTTC. This gives the protein CASSAGTAETQYF.

This chain links TRBV28 with TRBJ2-7; a weak D match, TRBD2 (6 bases). Trimming took 5 bases from V and 4 from J, leaving 15 bases between them. The germline V gene encodes CDR1 MDHEN and CDR2 SYDVKM. This CDR3 has 14 residues. This CDR3 is CASSVGGNLYEQYF. As DNA, the CDR3 is TGTGCCAGCAGTGTCGGGGGAAATCTGTACGAGCAGTACTTC.

The rearrangement uses TRBV5-1 and TRBJ2-3, with unresolved D. The V end lost 6 bases, the J end lost 2 bases, and 7 bases lay between the germline ends. The CDR3 loop spans 12 amino acids. Germline V CDR1 and CDR2: SGHRS, YFSETQ. The CDR3 here is CASNAATDTQYF. The CDR3 DNA follows: TGCGCCAGCAATGCGGCCACAGATACGCAGTATTTT.

This rearrangement joins TRBV30 to TRBJ1-2, with D possibly TRBD1 on 5 matching bases. The CDR3 covers 13 residues. Germline CDR1 and CDR2: GTSNPN and SVGIG (reference sequence). V gave up 0 bases and J gave up 7 bases, with 12 bases separating them. CDR3 in amino acids: CAWSVTTGGGYTF. The DNA of the CDR3 is TGTGCCTGGAGTGTAACAACAGGTGGTGGCTACACCTTC.

V is TRBV7-3 and J is TRBJ1-1; a weak D match, TRBD1 (5 bases). The CDR3 loop spans 13 amino acids. Trimming stripped 6 bases from V and 3 bases from J, with 11 bases between. Germline values: CDR1 SGHTA, CDR2 FQGTGA. For the CDR3, the DNA is TGTGCCAGCAGTCAAGGAGGGGACACTGAAGCTTTCTTT. Translating gives CASSQGGDTEAFF. Using reference TRBV7-3 and TRBJ1-1 for the parts outside the CDR3, the full variable domain is GAGVSQTPSNKVTEKGKYVELRCDPISGHTALYWYRQSLGQGPEFLIYFQGTGAADDSGLPNDRFFAVRPEGSVSTLKIQRTERGDSAVYLCASSQGGDTEAFFGQGTRLTVV.

This chain joins TRBV19 and TRBJ1-2; 9 bases align to TRBD1. This CDR3 region has 16 residues. J was trimmed by 2 bases and V by 4 bases; bases with no gene match: 8. Germline assignment: CDR1 LNHDA and CDR2 SQIVND (reference sequence). CDR3 residues: CASSRPPGQGNYGYTF. The DNA of the CDR3 is TGTGCCAGTAGTAGACCTCCGGGACAGGGAAACTATGGCTACACCTTC.